A single sample is the source of the 18 T cell receptor beta chains below, sequenced in a study of regulatory T cells in long-lasting Graves disease. The time point was: newly diagnosed GD, antithyroid drugs for less than 3 months. After RNA was extracted from PBMCs, the TCR library was made from it. Relying on iRepertoire HTBI primers and Arm-PCR of CDR3 regions, the team built TCR beta libraries. One entry per CDR3 protein, called by TCRdb with MiXCR from the multiplex PCR reads. The table lists about 620,000 distinct CDR3 sequences, around 17% of them singletons. Another study also made use of these data, one on T cells in Graves' hyperthyroidism and ophthalmopathy.

The source was peripheral blood mononuclear cells (PBMCs), collected at new diagnosis, from a patient treated with antithyroid drugs. The receptor source for this set is a woman aged 30 to 39 with Graves disease.

This clonotype was seen a handful of times. The chain combines TRBV12-3 or TRBV12-4 with TRBJ2-5; no clear D. The V gene lost 3 bases and the J gene lost 2 bases, with 16 bases spanning the gap. The CDR3 is made up of 16 amino acids. The CDR3 region has the DNA TGTGCCAGCAGTTTTTTGCCGGGTTGGGGACAAGAGACCCAGTACTTC. As protein: CASSFLPGWGQETQYF.

Many counts were recorded for this clonotype. V usage is TRBV2 and J usage is TRBJ2-7, with D uncertain. Trimming removed 3 bases at V and 5 bases at J, with 14 bases between. Germline CDR1 and CDR2: SNHLY and FYNNEI. CDR3 length: 14 residues. The CDR3 protein is CASSEPDGWDEQYF. Written as DNA, the CDR3 is TGTGCCAGCAGTGAGCCGGACGGCTGGGACGAGCAGTACTTC.

This clonotype was counted only a few times. The rearrangement joins TRBV29-1 to TRBJ2-1; D possibly uses TRBD1 or TRBD2 (5 bases each). V dropped 6 bases and J dropped 3 bases, with 15 bases sitting between them. The CDR3 has 14 amino acids. CDR1 is SQVTM and CDR2 is ANQGSEA in the germline V gene. The CDR3 nucleotides are TGCAGCGTCTCCGGGGCCGGTGGCTACAATGAGCAGTTCTTC. Translation: CSVSGAGGYNEQFF.

Notes on this clonotype: This may be a read error: a much more frequent sequence differs by one nucleotide. The chain joins TRBV6-2 or TRBV6-3 to TRBJ1-1, with D possibly matching TRBD1 (5 bases). Germline CDR1 reads MNHEY; CDR2 reads SVGEGT. V lost 5 bases and J 6 bases, leaving 13 bases between the germline ends. The CDR3 has 13 residues. The CDR3 coding sequence is TGTGCCAGCAGTGAACGGGGGACCTCTGAAGCTTTCTTT. Protein product: CASSERGTSEAFF.

This clonotype was found many times. The chain employs TRBV28 and TRBJ2-7; 7 bases line up with TRBD1. The CDR3 contains 14 residues. Trimming took 6 bases from V and 4 from J; bases not matched to a gene: 9. In germline, CDR1 is MDHEN, CDR2 SYDVKM. The CDR3 nucleotides read TGTGCCAGCAGCCCAGACAGGGTCGGATACGAGCAGTACTTC. Protein sequence: CASSPDRVGYEQYF.

This clonotype was recorded at least ten times. This rearrangement joins TRBV7-2 to TRBJ2-7; the match to TRBD2 covers 11 bases. Germline CDR1 and CDR2: SGHTA and FQGNSA. This CDR3 contains 15 residues. The V segment lost 5 bases and the J segment 4 bases; nucleotides outside the gene matches: 7. The CDR3 region has the DNA TGTGCCAGCAGCCCAACTAGCGGGGGAGGGTACGAGCAGTACTTC. Protein product: CASSPTSGGGYEQYF.

This clonotype was seen many times. The chain recombines TRBV29-1 with TRBJ1-1; TRBD1 matches at 11 bases. The CDR3 consists of 14 residues. Germline CDR1 reads SQVTM; CDR2 reads ANQGSEA. Trimming removed 5 bases from V and 1 base from J; junction bases left unmatched: 3. CDR3: CSVWDRGANTEAFF. The DNA of the CDR3 is TGCAGCGTTTGGGACAGGGGGGCGAACACTGAAGCTTTCTTT.

This clonotype was observed at least ten times. J is TRBJ1-1 and V is TRBV28; D is unresolved. The germline CDR1 and CDR2 sequences are MDHEN and SYDVKM. V was pared by 6 bases and J by 0 bases, with 11 bases between. The CDR3 runs to 14 residues. The CDR3 region has the DNA TGTGCCAGCAGGGCAGACCGAATGAACACTGAAGCTTTCTTT. Translated: CASRADRMNTEAFF. Full variable domain (outside the CDR3, taken from reference TRBV28 and TRBJ1-1): DVKVTQSSRYLVKRTGEKVFLECVQDMDHENMFWYRQDPGLGLRLIYFSYDVKMKEKGDIPEGYSVSREKKERFSLILESASTNQTSMYLCASRADRMNTEAFFGQGTRLTVV.

About this clonotype itself: This may be a read error: a much more frequent sequence differs by one nucleotide. The rearrangement links TRBV27 to TRBJ1-1; unclear D gene. The V and J ends lost 6 bases and 4 bases respectively, with 15 bases between them. There are 14 residues in the CDR3. Germline V gene lookup returns CDR1 MNHEY and CDR2 SMNVEV (reference sequence). CDR3 sequence: CASRVIGEGTEAFF. The CDR3 DNA follows: TGTGCCAGCAGGGTCATCGGGGAGGGCACTGAAGCTTTCTTT.

A word on this clonotype: This may stem from a read error, because a much larger clone lies one nucleotide away. V is TRBV12-3 or TRBV12-4 and J is TRBJ2-1; D is perhaps TRBD2 (5 bases). V dropped 6 bases and J dropped 0 bases, with 15 bases sitting between them. CDR3 size: 16 residues. The CDR3 DNA is TGTGCCAGCAGCTCAGGACTTTCAAGCTCCTACAATGAGCAGTTCTTC. This translates into CASSSGLSSSYNEQFF.

This clonotype has just a few counts. V usage is TRBV29-1 and J usage is TRBJ2-7; D call uncertain. V lost 7 bases, J lost 7 bases, and 14 bases lay in between. Germline values: CDR1 SQVTM, CDR2 ANQGSEA. The CDR3 runs 11 residues. DNA of the CDR3: TGCAGCGCAGCCATCTTTTCTGAGCAGTACTTC. Translation: CSAAIFSEQYF.

The gene calls are TRBV6-1 and TRBJ1-1, with D possibly being TRBD1 (6 bases). The CDR3 has 14 amino acids. Germline V gene data show CDR1 as MNHNS and CDR2 as SASEGT. With 2 bases removed from V and 3 bases from J, the gap between germline ends came to 10 bases. DNA of the CDR3: TGTGCCAGCAGTGAACAGGGGACCTACACTGAAGCTTTCTTT. This translates into CASSEQGTYTEAFF.

The chain joins TRBV11-1 to TRBJ1-1; 9 bases map to TRBD1. V shed 5 bases and J 5 bases; nucleotides not matched to a gene: 12. Germline V lookup: CDR1 SGHAT, CDR2 FQDESV (reference sequence). This CDR3 spans 16 amino acids. The CDR3 DNA follows: TGTGCCAGCAGCCCCCAACAGGGGGCAGGGGAAACTGAAGCTTTCTTT. This translates into CASSPQQGAGETEAFF.

This clonotype was observed at least ten times. V usage is TRBV9 and J usage is TRBJ1-2, with D perhaps matching TRBD1 (6 bases). V lost 2 bases and J 7 bases, leaving 12 bases between the germline ends. This CDR3 is built from 13 residues. Germline V lookup: CDR1 SGDLS, CDR2 YYNGEE. CDR3 DNA sequence: TGTGCCAGCAGCGTTACAGGGTTTCGTGGCTACACCTTC. Protein product: CASSVTGFRGYTF.

This CDR3 is CASSLWVSGNYNEQFF. The CDR3 DNA follows: TGTGCCAGCAGTTTATGGGTCTCCGGGAATTACAATGAGCAGTTCTTC. J is TRBJ2-1 and V is TRBV12-3 or TRBV12-4; tentative D call: TRBD2 (5 bases). V gave up 2 bases and J gave up 4 bases, with 15 bases separating them. This CDR3 comprises 16 residues.

This chain connects TRBV4-1 to TRBJ1-2, with D possibly TRBD1 on 5 matching bases. The CDR3 loop spans 15 amino acids. In germline, CDR1 is MGHRA, CDR2 YSYEKL. V shed 1 base and J shed 4 bases, with 13 bases lying between them. This CDR3 reads CASSQAGGLSYGYTF. CDR3 in DNA: TGCGCCAGCAGCCAAGCGGGGGGACTTAGCTATGGCTACACCTTC.

The V call is TRBV11-2, the J call TRBJ2-1, with D possibly called TRBD1 or TRBD2 (6 bases each). Germline values: CDR1 SGHAT, CDR2 FQNNGV. The CDR3 length is 12 residues. V was pared by 4 bases and J by 10 bases, with 11 bases between. DNA for the CDR3: TGTGCCAGCAGCTACGAAGGGGGGGAGCAGTTCTTC. Translating gives CASSYEGGEQFF.

The gene calls are TRBV7-6 and TRBJ2-7, with TRBD1 as a possible D gene (6 bases). V dropped 5 bases and J dropped 5 bases, with 16 bases sitting between them. There are 14 residues in the CDR3. Germline CDR1 is SGHVS and CDR2 is FNYEAQ. The CDR3 sequence: CASSHTGPGDEQYF. The DNA for the CDR3 is TGTGCCAGCAGCCATACAGGGCCCGGGGACGAGCAGTACTTC.